Listed here is a single T cell receptor (beta chain). Its antigen is not known. This record belongs to a study of cytomegalovirus exposure and HLA in healthy donors. Study-wide context: A previous analysis identified 95 million to 120 million unique TCR beta sequences derived from around 200 million T cells. Notes on the study in general: It was confirmed in vitro that a few of the CMV-associated chains were specific for CMV antigens.

Researchers ran the PCR with 60 Vbeta and 13 Jbeta primers. Libraries were prepared by immunoSEQ multiplex PCR; TCRdb keeps only in-frame clonotypes and omits some of them. The table lists around 110,000 clones, around 86% of them singletons. From germline, CDR1 is MNHNS and CDR2 SASEGT. Trimming cost V 2 bases and J 3 bases; bases outside gene matches: 17. This CDR3 is 19 amino acids long. The specimen sequenced was PBMCs. The TCR comes from a woman under 40 in good health and CMV-seronegative. This chain joins TRBV6-1 and TRBJ2-3; 7 bases are a match to TRBD2. CDR3: CASSEIYQRAGRGTDTQYF. The CDR3 region has the DNA TGTGCCAGCAGTGAAATATATCAACGAGCGGGGAGAGGAACAGATACGCAGTATTTT.